This T cell receptor beta chain was captured by sequencing in a study of T-cell memory formation after mild COVID-19. Study-level background: Clusters of TCRs were largely donor specific.

Germline V gives CDR1 SGHTA, CDR2 FQGNSA. The CDR3 is 16 amino acids. V dropped 3 bases and J dropped 4; count of bases not matched to a gene: 8. This clonotype was recorded a few times. TCR alpha and TCR beta cDNA libraries with sample barcodes and UMIs came from 5'RACE using constant-segment primers. TCRdb independently ran MiXCR on the 5' RACE reads; one entry per CDR3 protein. The table includes approximately 350,000 distinct CDR3 sequences, 14% detected once. The chain recombines TRBV7-2 with TRBJ2-1, with 8 bases matching TRBD1. The TCR comes from a man between 18 and 29 years old who had mild COVID-19 (a few samples of this study predate the infection). Cell type and time point are not known. The sequencing sample was made of PBMCs or a T cell subset sorted from them (not recorded which). The CDR3 here is CASSLGLGQAYNEQFF. The CDR3, as DNA: TGTGCCAGCAGCTTGGGGTTGGGACAGGCTTACAATGAGCAGTTCTTC.